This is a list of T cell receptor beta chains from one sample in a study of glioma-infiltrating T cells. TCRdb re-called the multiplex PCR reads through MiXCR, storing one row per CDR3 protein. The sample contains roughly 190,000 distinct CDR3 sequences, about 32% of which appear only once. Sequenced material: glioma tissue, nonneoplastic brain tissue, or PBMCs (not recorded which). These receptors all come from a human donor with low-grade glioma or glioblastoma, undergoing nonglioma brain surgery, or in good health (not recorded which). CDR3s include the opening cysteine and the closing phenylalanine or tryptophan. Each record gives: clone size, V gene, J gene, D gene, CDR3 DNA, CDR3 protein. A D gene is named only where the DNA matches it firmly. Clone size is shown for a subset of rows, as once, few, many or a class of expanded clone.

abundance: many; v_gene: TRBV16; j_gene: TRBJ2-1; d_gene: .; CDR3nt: TGTGCCAGCAGCCAACCGGGCAAGGGGGGTAACAATGAGCAGTTCTTC; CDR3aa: CASSQPGKGGNNEQFF
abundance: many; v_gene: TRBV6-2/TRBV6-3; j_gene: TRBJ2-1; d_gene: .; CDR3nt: TGTGCCAGCAGTTACGGGGACGGGTACAATGAGCAGTTCTTC; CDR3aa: CASSYGDGYNEQFF
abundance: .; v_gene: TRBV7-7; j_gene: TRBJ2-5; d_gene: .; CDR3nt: TGTGCTAGCAGCTTAGTGAGGGGCAGCGAGACCCAGTACTTC; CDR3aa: CASSLVRGSETQYF
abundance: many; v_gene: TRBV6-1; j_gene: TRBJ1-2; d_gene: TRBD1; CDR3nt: TGTGCCAGCAGTCGACAGGGGGCTAACTATGGCTACACCTTC; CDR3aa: CASSRQGANYGYTF
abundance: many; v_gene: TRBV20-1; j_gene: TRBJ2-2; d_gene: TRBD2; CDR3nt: TGCAGTGCTAGAGATCTTGCGGGAGTGAACACCGGGGAGCTGTTTTTT; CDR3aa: CSARDLAGVNTGELFF
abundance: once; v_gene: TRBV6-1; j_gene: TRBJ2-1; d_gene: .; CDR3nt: TGCGCCAGCAGCCTCCGGCGAGCGGAAATATACAATGAGCAGTTCTTC; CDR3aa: CASSLRRAEIYNEQFF
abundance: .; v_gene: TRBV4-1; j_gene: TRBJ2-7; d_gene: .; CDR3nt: TGCGCCAGCAGCCAAGATCGGGCGTACGAGCAGTACTTC; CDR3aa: CASSQDRAYEQYF
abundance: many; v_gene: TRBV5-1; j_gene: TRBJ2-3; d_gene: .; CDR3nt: TGCGCCAGCAGCCCTTCATCGACCAAAAGTCTGGCAGATACGCAGTATTTT; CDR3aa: CASSPSSTKSLADTQYF
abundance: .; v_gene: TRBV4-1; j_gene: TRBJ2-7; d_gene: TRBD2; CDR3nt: TGCGCCAGCAGCCAAGTGAGCTCCGGGAGGGCCTACGAGCAGTACTTC; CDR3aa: CASSQVSSGRAYEQYF
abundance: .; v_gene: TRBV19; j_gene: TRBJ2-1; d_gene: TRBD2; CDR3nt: TGTGCCAGTAGTATCTCGAACGGGGGGGGGAATGAGCAGTTCTTC; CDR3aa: CASSISNGGGNEQFF
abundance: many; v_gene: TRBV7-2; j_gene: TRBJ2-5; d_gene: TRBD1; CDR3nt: TGTGCCAGCAGCTCTTCGGGACAGGGATTATTAGAGACCCAGTACTTC; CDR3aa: CASSSSGQGLLETQYF
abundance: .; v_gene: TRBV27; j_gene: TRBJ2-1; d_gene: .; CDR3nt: TGTGCCGGCAGTTTGAAAGGGCTTGCCTCCTACAATGAGCAGTTCTTC; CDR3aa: CAGSLKGLASYNEQFF
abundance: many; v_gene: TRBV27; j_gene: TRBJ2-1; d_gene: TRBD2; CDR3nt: TGTGCCAGCAGTGAACGGGGGGTGGGTGAGCAGTTCTTC; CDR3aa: CASSERGVGEQFF
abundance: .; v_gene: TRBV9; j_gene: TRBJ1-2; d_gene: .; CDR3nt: TGTGCCAGCAGCCTCCATTCTAGAGGCTACACCTTC; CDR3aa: CASSLHSRGYTF
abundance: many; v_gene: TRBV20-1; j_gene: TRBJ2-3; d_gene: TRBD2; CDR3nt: TGCAGTGCTAGTTGGAGAGGACTAGCGGGAGTTATAGATACGCAGTATTTT; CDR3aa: CSASWRGLAGVIDTQYF
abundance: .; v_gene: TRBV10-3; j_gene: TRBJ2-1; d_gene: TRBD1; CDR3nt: TGTGCCATCAGTGAGCCAGGGGGTGAGAAGTTCTTC; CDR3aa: CAISEPGGEKFF
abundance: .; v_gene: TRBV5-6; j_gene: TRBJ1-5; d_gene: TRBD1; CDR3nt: TGTGCCAGCAGACTGGGGTCCGGACAGGGCAATCAGCCCCAGCATTTT; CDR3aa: CASRLGSGQGNQPQHF
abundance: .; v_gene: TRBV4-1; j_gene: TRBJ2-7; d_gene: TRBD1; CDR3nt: TGCGCCGGCAGCCGCGACAGGGGGCGAGGTTTCCTGGACGAGCAGTACTTC; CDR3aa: CAGSRDRGRGFLDEQYF
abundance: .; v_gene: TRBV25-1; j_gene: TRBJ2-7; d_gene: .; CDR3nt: TGTGCCAGCTCCGGGGGCGAGCAGTACTTC; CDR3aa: CASSGGEQYF
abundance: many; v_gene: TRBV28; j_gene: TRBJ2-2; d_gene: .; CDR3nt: TGTGCCAGCAGTTTCACCGGGGAGCTGTTTTTT; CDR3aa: CASSFTGELFF
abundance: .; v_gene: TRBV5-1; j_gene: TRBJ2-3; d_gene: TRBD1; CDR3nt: TGCGCCAGCGGAAGACAGGGGGCGGAATCAGATACGCAGTATTTT; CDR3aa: CASGRQGAESDTQYF
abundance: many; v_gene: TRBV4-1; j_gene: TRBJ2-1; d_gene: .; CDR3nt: TGCGCCAGCAGCGGAGCGCGGAAGGATGAGCAGTTCTTC; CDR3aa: CASSGARKDEQFF
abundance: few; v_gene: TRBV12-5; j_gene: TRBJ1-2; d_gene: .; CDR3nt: TGTGCTAGTGGTCCTTCCCCTATAGCTAACTATGGCTACACCTTC; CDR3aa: CASGPSPIANYGYTF
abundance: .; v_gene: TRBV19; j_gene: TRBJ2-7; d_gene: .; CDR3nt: TGTGCCAGTAGTATAGGAGCGGGTTACGAGCAGTACTTC; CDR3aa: CASSIGAGYEQYF
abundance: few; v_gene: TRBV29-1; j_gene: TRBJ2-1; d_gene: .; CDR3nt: TGCAGCGCATACAGGGTAAAGGGGTTCGAGCAGTTCTTC; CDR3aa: CSAYRVKGFEQFF
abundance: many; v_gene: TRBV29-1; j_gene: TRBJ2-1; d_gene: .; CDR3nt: TGCAGCGTCGGGTTTAATGAGCAGTTCTTC; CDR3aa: CSVGFNEQFF
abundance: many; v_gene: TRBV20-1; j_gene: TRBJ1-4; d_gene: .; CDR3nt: TGCAGTGCCCAGCCTAATGAAAAACTGTTTTTT; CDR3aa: CSAQPNEKLFF
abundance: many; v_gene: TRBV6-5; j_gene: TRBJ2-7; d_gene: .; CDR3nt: TGTGCCAGCAGTTACTCTGTAGTCCACTACGAGCAGTACTTC; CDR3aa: CASSYSVVHYEQYF
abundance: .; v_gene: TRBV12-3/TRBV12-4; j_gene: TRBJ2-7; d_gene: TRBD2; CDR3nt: TGTGCCAGCAGTGAAACCCGGGACTACCAAGAGCACGAGCAGTACTTC; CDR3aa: CASSETRDYQEHEQYF
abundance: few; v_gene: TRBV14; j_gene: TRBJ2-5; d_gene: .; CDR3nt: TGTGCCAGCAGCTTGGGCGGCGGGGCCCAAGAGACCCAGTACTTC; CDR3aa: CASSLGGGAQETQYF
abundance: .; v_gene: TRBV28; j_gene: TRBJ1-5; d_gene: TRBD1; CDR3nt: TGTGCCAGCGGTTATGGGACAGGGACCGATAAGCCCCAGCATTTT; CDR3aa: CASGYGTGTDKPQHF
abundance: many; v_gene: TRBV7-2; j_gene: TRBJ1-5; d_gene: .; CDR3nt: TGTGCCAGCAGCTTAGTAGGGCGAAGCAATCAGCCCCAGCATTTT; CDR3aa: CASSLVGRSNQPQHF
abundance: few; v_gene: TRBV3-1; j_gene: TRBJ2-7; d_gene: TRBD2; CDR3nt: TGTGCCAGCAGCCAAGGTGTCGGCGCGGGAGTAGTGCAGTACTTC; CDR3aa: CASSQGVGAGVVQYF
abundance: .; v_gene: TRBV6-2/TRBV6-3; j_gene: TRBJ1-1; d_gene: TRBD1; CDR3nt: TGTGCCAGCAGGGGACAGTTGGGCGATGAAGCTTTCTTT; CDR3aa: CASRGQLGDEAFF
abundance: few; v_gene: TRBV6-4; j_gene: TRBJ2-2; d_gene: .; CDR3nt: TGTGCCAGCAGTGACGACTACACCGGGGAGCTGTTTTTT; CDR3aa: CASSDDYTGELFF
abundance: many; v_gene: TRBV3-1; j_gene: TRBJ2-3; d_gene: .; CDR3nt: TGTGCCAGCAGCTTGAATCTTCGCGGTACGCAGTATTTT; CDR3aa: CASSLNLRGTQYF
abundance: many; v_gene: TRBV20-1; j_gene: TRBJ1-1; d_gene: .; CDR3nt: TGCAGTGCTAGACGGACAGCGAACACTGAAGCTTTCTTT; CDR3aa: CSARRTANTEAFF
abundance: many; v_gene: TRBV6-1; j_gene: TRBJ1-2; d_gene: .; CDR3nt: TGTGCCAGCAGTGAACAGATCTATGGCTACACCTTC; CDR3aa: CASSEQIYGYTF
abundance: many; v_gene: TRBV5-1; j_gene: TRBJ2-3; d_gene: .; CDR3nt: TGCGCCAGCAAGATAGGGGACCACTTCACAGATACGCAGTATTTT; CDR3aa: CASKIGDHFTDTQYF
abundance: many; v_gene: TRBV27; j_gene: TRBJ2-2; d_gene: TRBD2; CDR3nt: TGTGCCAGCAGTCCACGAATACTAGCGCCTAACACCGGGGAGCTGTTTTTT; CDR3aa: CASSPRILAPNTGELFF
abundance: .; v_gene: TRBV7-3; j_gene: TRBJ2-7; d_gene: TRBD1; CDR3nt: TGTGCCAGCAGCTTACCTTCGGGACAGGGTTCGTACGAGCAGTACTTC; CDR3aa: CASSLPSGQGSYEQYF
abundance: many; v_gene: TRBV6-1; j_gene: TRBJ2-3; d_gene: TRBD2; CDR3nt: TGTGCCAGCATCCCGGGACTAGCGGGGGAAGATACGCAGTATTTT; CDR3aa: CASIPGLAGEDTQYF
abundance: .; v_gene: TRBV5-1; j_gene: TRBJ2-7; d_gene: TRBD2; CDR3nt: TGCGCCAGCAGCTTGGGATGGACTAGCGGGAACTACGAGCAGTACTTC; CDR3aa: CASSLGWTSGNYEQYF
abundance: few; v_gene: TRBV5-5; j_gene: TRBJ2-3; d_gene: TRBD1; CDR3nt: TGTGCCAGCAGACAAGGGACAGGGGCCTTAGATACGCAGTATTTT; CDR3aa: CASRQGTGALDTQYF
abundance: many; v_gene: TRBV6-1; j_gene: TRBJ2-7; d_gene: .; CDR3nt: TGTGCCAGCAGCCACTACTCGTTAGACGAGCAGTACTTC; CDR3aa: CASSHYSLDEQYF
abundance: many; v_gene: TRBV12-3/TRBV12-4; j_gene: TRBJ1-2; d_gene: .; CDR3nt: TGTGCCAGCACCGCAGATTTGCGCTATGGCTACACCTTC; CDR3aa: CASTADLRYGYTF
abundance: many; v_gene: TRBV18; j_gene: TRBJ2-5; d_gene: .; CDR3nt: TGTGCCAGCTCGTCGAGTAGCGTGGAGACCCAGTACTTC; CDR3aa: CASSSSSVETQYF
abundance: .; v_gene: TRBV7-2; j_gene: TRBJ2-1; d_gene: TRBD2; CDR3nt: TGTGCCAGCAGCTTAGAGGGGACTAGCGGGGGCAGGAATGAGCAGTTCTTC; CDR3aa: CASSLEGTSGGRNEQFF